These 20 T cell receptor beta chains were sequenced from one sample in a study of CD8 T cells in ankylosing spondylitis. Regarding the study as a whole: A motif in TCR beta, a set of roughly eight highly homologous variants, appeared characteristic of ankylosing spondylitis blood.

Their cognate antigens are unknown. TCRdb fed the 5' RACE reads into MiXCR, producing one record per CDR3 protein. The sample has more than 100,000 distinct CDR3 sequences; more than 15% are singletons. Source material: blood, either unsorted or a sorted T cell fraction (not recorded which). These receptors all stem from a male donor with ankylosing spondylitis.

Many counts were recorded for this clonotype. The chain employs TRBV28 and TRBJ2-7; 13 bases fit TRBD2. The CDR3 runs 18 residues. With V trimmed by 6 bases and J by 5 bases, 16 bases remained unmatched. Germline CDR1 MDHEN, CDR2 SYDVKM. CDR3 in DNA: TGTGCCAGCAGCCCCGCGAAACTAGGACTAGCGGGAGTTCACGAGCAGTACTTC. Protein sequence: CASSPAKLGLAGVHEQYF.

This clonotype has only a few counts. The V gene is TRBV7-9, the J gene TRBJ2-6; D is undetermined. Trimming shortened V by 5 bases and J by 2 bases, and 4 bases separated the two germline ends. The CDR3 runs to 13 residues. Per germline, CDR1 SEHNR and CDR2 FQNEAQ (reference sequence). CDR3 bases: TGTGCCAGCAGCCCGGCTGGGGCCAACGTCCTGACTTTC. It yields the protein CASSPAGANVLTF.

This clonotype appeared a few times. The genes are TRBV21-1 and TRBJ2-7; the DNA was not compared with TRBD2, the D call given in the table. TRBV21-1 is a pseudogene. There are 18 residues in the CDR3. The CDR3 nucleotides are TGTGCCAGCAGCGTAAGACTAGCGGGTCTCTTGAGATTGTACGAGCAGTACTTC. This translates into CASSVRLAGLLRLYEQYF.

The chain links TRBV27 to TRBJ2-7, with D perhaps assigned TRBD1 or TRBD2 (5 bases each). The V and J ends lost 5 bases and 4 bases respectively, with 18 bases between them. CDR1 and CDR2 (germline): MNHEY, SMNVEV (reference sequence). The CDR3 spans 15 residues. CDR3 DNA: TGTGCCAGCAGTCCGTTTGGGGGAGTTCGGTACGAGCAGTACTTC. Its translation is CASSPFGGVRYEQYF.

In its sample, this clonotype was seen a few times. The chain couples TRBV4-3 to TRBJ2-1, with D uncertain. The germline V gene encodes CDR1 LGHNA and CDR2 YSLEER. With 1 base removed from V and 4 bases from J, the gap between germline ends came to 8 bases. The CDR3 is 14 amino acids. The CDR3 is CASSQGSLYNEQFF. CDR3 DNA sequence: TGCGCCAGCAGCCAAGGGAGTCTGTACAATGAGCAGTTCTTC.

CDR3: CASSQVARISGNTIYF. The DNA of the CDR3 is TGTGCCAGCAGCCAAGTAGCCAGGATATCTGGAAACACCATATATTTT. The chain uses TRBV4-2 and TRBJ1-3; D ambiguous. The CDR3 is 16 residues long. The V end was cut by 1 base, the J end by 1 base, with 11 bases between. CDR1 is LGHNA and CDR2 is YNFKEQ in the germline V gene.

The rearrangement joins TRBV28 to TRBJ1-2; weak D call: TRBD1 (6 bases). This CDR3 is built from 15 residues. V was trimmed by 5 bases and J by 3 bases, leaving 16 bases between them. Germline CDR1 MDHEN, CDR2 SYDVKM. The chain's CDR3 is CASSPRTDWDYGYTF. Written as DNA, the CDR3 is TGTGCCAGCAGTCCGCGGACAGACTGGGACTATGGCTACACCTTC.

This chain uses TRBV11-3 with TRBJ2-5, with 10 bases fitting TRBD2. The CDR3 runs to 16 residues. The junction had 9 bases not matched to a gene; V was cut back by 5 bases and J by 3 bases. Germline CDR1 is SGHNT and CDR2 is YENEEA. The CDR3, as DNA: TGTGCCAGCAGCAGCCGCCTCCTAGCGGGAGAAGAGACCCAGTACTTC. This sequence encodes CASSSRLLAGEETQYF.

This chain joins TRBV12-3 or TRBV12-4 and TRBJ2-1; 8 bases map to TRBD2. There are 16 residues in the CDR3. Unmatched junction bases numbered 7, after V lost 5 bases and J lost 1 base. The CDR3 sequence: CASSTGLAVSYNEQFF. CDR3 nucleotide sequence: TGTGCCAGCAGTACCGGACTAGCTGTGTCCTACAATGAGCAGTTCTTC.

Only a few counts were recorded for this clonotype. The rearrangement links TRBV3-1 to TRBJ2-1; D gene uncertain. Germline-derived CDR1 and CDR2 are LGHDT and YNNKEL (reference sequence). The CDR3 covers 14 residues. Trimming took 0 bases from V and 6 from J, leaving 9 bases between them. This chain's CDR3 is CASSQDPWGNEQFF. CDR3 nucleotides: TGTGCCAGCAGCCAAGATCCTTGGGGCAATGAGCAGTTCTTC.

The rearrangement links TRBV14 to TRBJ2-7; unclear D gene. The V gene lost 1 base and the J gene lost 2 bases, with 9 bases spanning the gap. The CDR3 loop spans 14 amino acids. Germline V gives CDR1 SGHDN, CDR2 FVKESK. CDR3 sequence (DNA): TGTGCCAGCAGCCAAGTTAAGGGAACCTACGAGCAGTACTTC. It codes for CASSQVKGTYEQYF.

This clonotype showed up many times. This sequence joins TRBV7-2 and TRBJ2-5; a possible D gene is TRBD1 (5 bases). Trimming took 2 bases from V and 5 from J, leaving 15 bases between them. From germline, CDR1 is SGHTA and CDR2 FQGNSA. This CDR3 is 15 amino acids long. CDR3 sequence: CASSLPQGWLETQYF. Here the CDR3 DNA reads TGTGCCAGCAGCTTACCTCAGGGCTGGTTGGAGACCCAGTACTTC.

This clonotype was detected only a few times. The rearrangement uses TRBV7-8 and TRBJ2-7, with 8 bases lining up with TRBD1. The germline V gene encodes CDR1 SGHVS and CDR2 FQNEAQ. With V trimmed by 7 bases and J by 5 bases, 16 bases remained unmatched. The CDR3 extends over 16 amino acids. The CDR3 reads CASTFGTGGFRNEQYF. The CDR3 DNA is TGTGCCAGCACCTTTGGAACAGGGGGGTTCCGGAACGAGCAGTACTTC.

This clonotype was seen more than once but under ten times. The chain recombines TRBV15 with TRBJ2-3, with D unclear. The V gene lost 1 base and the J gene lost 4 bases, with 12 bases spanning the gap. The CDR3 is 15 residues long. Germline lookup yields CDR1 LNHNV and CDR2 YYDKDF (reference sequence). This chain's CDR3 is CATSRVSRSADTQYF. DNA for the CDR3: TGTGCCACCAGCAGAGTGAGTCGGAGTGCAGATACGCAGTATTTT.

This clonotype was seen a handful of times. The rearrangement links TRBV5-1 to TRBJ2-7; possible D gene TRBD1, 5 bases. CDR1 and CDR2 (germline): SGHRS, YFSETQ. This CDR3 is 13 amino acids long. Deletions cut 0 bases from V and 6 bases from J, with 10 bases between. In DNA, the CDR3 is TGCGCCAGCAGCTTGGCAGGGCTTCCCGAGCAGTACTTC. Translated, it gives CASSLAGLPEQYF.

This clonotype was picked up a small number of times. The chain couples TRBV7-2 to TRBJ2-7, with 11 bases aligning to TRBD2. V gave up 5 bases and J gave up 0 bases; unmatched junction bases: 6. The length of the CDR3 is 16 residues. Germline values: CDR1 SGHTA, CDR2 FQGNSA. The DNA of the CDR3 is TGTGCCAGCAGCCGTCGACTAGCGGGACCCTCCTACGAGCAGTACTTC. Protein: CASSRRLAGPSYEQYF.

The chain couples TRBV10-3 to TRBJ2-1; TRBD2 aligns across 10 bases. From germline, CDR1 is ENHRY and CDR2 SYGVKD. The CDR3 loop spans 16 amino acids. The J segment lost 8 bases and the V segment lost 3 bases, leaving 10 bases of the junction unmatched. The CDR3 loop is CAISDLAGVSPDEQFF. The CDR3 region has the DNA TGTGCCATCAGTGATCTAGCGGGAGTTTCACCGGATGAGCAGTTCTTC.

This clonotype has just a few counts. The J gene is TRBJ2-1, the V gene TRBV4-3, with 12 bases fitting TRBD1. The CDR3 is 16 amino acids. Unmatched junction bases numbered 5, after V lost 0 bases and J lost 8 bases. Germline V CDR1 and CDR2: LGHNA, YSLEER. CDR3 amino acids: CASSQEGQGAGYEQFF. CDR3 nucleotides: TGCGCCAGCAGCCAAGAGGGACAGGGGGCTGGCTATGAGCAGTTCTTC.

A remark on this clonotype: One junction end disagrees with the germline gene, perhaps due to a read error. V is TRBV30 and J is TRBJ2-7; D remains unclear. CDR1 GTSNPN and CDR2 SVGIG come from the germline V gene (reference sequence). CDR3 length equals 13 residues. The CDR3 region is CAWTQTAIYGQYF. CDR3 DNA: TGTGCCTGGACCCAGACCGCAATCTACGGGCAGTACTTC.

This clonotype was detected many times. This CDR3 reads CASSFINEQFF. The DNA for the CDR3 is TGTGCCAGCAGTTTCATTAATGAGCAGTTCTTC. The chain employs TRBV12-3 or TRBV12-4 and TRBJ2-1; D gene ambiguous. V lost 3 bases, J lost 7 bases, and 4 bases lay in between. The CDR3 extends over 11 amino acids.